The T cell receptor beta chain under discussion was sequenced for a study of cytomegalovirus exposure and HLA in healthy donors. This clone appeared a few times. V dropped 4 bases and J dropped 3 bases, with 13 bases sitting between them. The germline gives CDR1 SQVTM, CDR2 ANQGSEA. CDR3 length: 14 amino acids. The PCR made use of 60 Vbeta and 13 Jbeta primers. This table comes from immunoSEQ multiplex PCR, and its TCRdb copy is limited to in-frame clones, with some not included. The sample records 130,000 to 150,000 clones, approximately 80% being singletons. Every donor was a healthy person donating bone marrow.

The sample consisted of PBMCs. This sequence joins TRBV29-1 and TRBJ2-1; D gene uncertain. The sequence was collected from a man in his forties or fifties in good health and CMV-seronegative. The CDR3 spells CSVGPRGLYNEQFF. The CDR3 nucleotides are TGCAGCGTTGGGCCTCGCGGCCTCTACAATGAGCAGTTCTTC.